One sample yielded the 5 T cell receptor beta chains listed below, sequenced in a study of cytomegalovirus exposure and HLA in healthy donors. TCRdb keeps only in-frame clones here, not all; method: immunoSEQ multiplex PCR. The sample has 85,000 to 130,000 clones, approximately 90% seen once. The sample consisted of PBMCs. These receptors originate from a woman aged 18-29 years in good health and CMV-seropositive.

V and J are TRBV4-1 and TRBJ2-7; 9 bases match TRBD1. Germline CDR1 reads MGHRA; CDR2 reads YSYEKL. V gave up 0 bases and J gave up 3 bases; unmatched junction bases: 3. This CDR3 spans 15 amino acids. This CDR3 reads CASSQEGTGFYEQYF. The CDR3 DNA sequence: TGCGCCAGCAGCCAAGAAGGGACAGGGTTCTACGAGCAGTACTTC.

Concerning this clone: One end of the junction fails to match germline, which may point to a read error. The V and J genes are TRBV7-7 and TRBJ2-5; 11 bases match TRBD2. CDR1 and CDR2 from the germline V gene are SSHAT and FNYEAQ (reference sequence). The CDR3 totals 14 residues. The DNA of the CDR3 is TGTGCTAGCAGCCCACCAGGACTAGCGGGGACCCAGTACTTC. This sequence encodes CASSPPGLAGTQYF.

This chain uses TRBV19 with TRBJ2-5; 10 bases align to TRBD1. Germline V CDR1 and CDR2: LNHDA, SQIVND (reference sequence). J was trimmed by 4 bases and V by 4 bases; bases with no gene match: 6. The CDR3 extends over 15 amino acids. The CDR3, as DNA: TGTGCCAGTAGTAACCGGGACAGGGGATTAGAGACCCAGTACTTC. This gives the protein CASSNRDRGLETQYF.

The CDR3 sequence: CASSLAGGNTEAFF. Here the CDR3 DNA reads TGTGCCAGCAGCTTGGCAGGGGGGAACACTGAAGCTTTCTTT. V and J are TRBV7-2 and TRBJ1-1; 7 bases fit TRBD1. The CDR3 runs to 14 residues. V lost 3 bases and J lost 1; bases outside the gene matches: 2. The germline CDR1 and CDR2 sequences are SGHTA and FQGNSA.

The rearrangement links TRBV7-9 to TRBJ1-2; TRBD1 is a possible D gene (5 bases). The CDR3 contains 15 residues. V lost 4 bases, J lost 8 bases, and 20 bases lay in between. Germline V lookup: CDR1 SEHNR, CDR2 FQNEAQ (reference sequence). The CDR3 region is CASSSQDKGVNGYTF. CDR3 coding DNA: TGTGCCAGCAGCTCCCAGGACAAAGGGGTCAACGGCTACACCTTC.